The rows below give T cell receptor beta chains drawn from one sample of a study of T cell responses to AZD1222 COVID-19 vaccine. Sequencing used immunoSEQ multiplex PCR; TCRdb keeps in-frame clones, though not all of them. The sample lists tens of thousands of clones, about 80% occurring once. The specimen comprised peripheral blood, sampled on day 0 of AZD1222 vaccination. The source is an adult in good health. CDR3s include the opening cysteine and the closing phenylalanine or tryptophan. Each record gives: D gene, clone size, J gene, V gene, CDR3 protein, CDR3 DNA. A D gene is named only where the DNA matches it firmly. The size of a clone is reported for some rows only, either as once, few or many, or as a class for expanded clones.

>NA|NA|TRBJ1-1|TRBV9
CASSEGRNTEAFF
TGTGCCAGCAGTGAGGGGCGGAACACTGAAGCTTTCTTT
>NA|NA|TRBJ2-5|TRBV10-3
CATKDSETQYF
TGTGCCACCAAGGACTCAGAGACCCAGTACTTC
>TRBD2|NA|TRBJ2-3|TRBV3-1/TRBV3-2
CASSQTSGRMDTQYF
TGTGCCAGCAGCCAAACTAGCGGTCGGATGGATACGCAGTATTTT
>NA|few|TRBJ1-1|TRBV4-1
CASSQGAADTEAFF
TGCGCCAGCAGCCAGGGGGCGGCGGACACTGAAGCTTTCTTT
>TRBD1|NA|TRBJ2-7|TRBV27
CASSSTGGLGSYEQYF
TGTGCCAGCAGTTCCACAGGGGGACTGGGCTCCTACGAGCAGTACTTC
>TRBD2|NA|TRBJ2-5|TRBV5-1
CASSIAAGGKETQYF
TGCGCCAGCAGCATAGCAGCGGGGGGGAAAGAGACCCAGTACTTC
>TRBD2|once|TRBJ2-3|TRBV19
CASRRVAGGPGTDTQYF
TGTGCCAGTAGGAGGGTAGCGGGGGGGCCAGGCACAGATACGCAGTATTTT
>TRBD1|NA|TRBJ1-2|TRBV5-8
CASSTGQGTSNYGYTF
TGTGCCAGCAGCACGGGACAGGGGACCTCTAACTATGGCTACACCTTC
>TRBD2|medium-sized|TRBJ2-1|TRBV7-9
CASSSTSGGANEQFF
TGTGCCAGCAGCTCGACTAGCGGGGGGGCCAATGAGCAGTTCTTC
>NA|NA|TRBJ1-1|TRBV4-2
CASSTRGLEGMNTEAFF
TGTGCCAGCAGTACTAGGGGGTTAGAAGGAATGAACACTGAAGCTTTCTTT
>TRBD2|NA|TRBJ2-1|TRBV2
CASRLRAGGYNEQFF
TGTGCCAGCAGGCTCAGGGCCGGGGGGTACAATGAGCAGTTCTTC
>NA|once|TRBJ2-2|TRBV6-5
CASGTYTGELFF
TGTGCCTCAGGGACCTACACCGGGGAGCTGTTTTTT
>NA|NA|TRBJ1-5|TRBV20-1
CSASRHSKGDSNQPQHF
TGCAGTGCTAGTCGGCACTCGAAGGGGGATAGCAATCAGCCCCAGCATTTT
>TRBD2|few|TRBJ2-2|TRBV7-8
CASSLVGTSGRRRPSELFF
TGTGCCAGCAGCTTAGTGGGGACTAGCGGGCGTCGCCGTCCTTCGGAGCTGTTTTTT
>TRBD2|NA|TRBJ2-1|TRBV4-3
CASSQITGTSGGAEQFF
TGCGCCAGCAGCCAAATAACCGGGACTAGCGGGGGGGCTGAGCAGTTCTTC
>NA|NA|TRBJ2-5|TRBV11-2
CASSLGPREAQYF
TGTGCCAGCAGCTTAGGACCCAGGGAAGCCCAGTACTTC
>NA|NA|TRBJ1-2|TRBV6-2/TRBV6-3
CASSWSDYYGYTF
TGTGCCAGCAGTTGGTCGGACTACTATGGCTACACCTTC
>NA|NA|TRBJ1-5|TRBV6-5
CASGDHSGGNQPQHF
TGTGCCAGCGGGGACCATTCTGGCGGCAATCAGCCCCAGCATTTT
>TRBD1|NA|TRBJ2-7|TRBV7-9
CASSFWDRMYEQYF
TGTGCCAGCAGCTTTTGGGACAGGATGTACGAGCAGTACTTC
>NA|NA|TRBJ2-3|TRBV5-1
CASRPAGYTDTQYF
TGCGCCAGCAGACCAGCAGGCTACACAGATACGCAGTATTTT
>NA|NA|TRBJ1-2|TRBV14
CASSQGQGWGYGYTF
TGTGCCAGCAGCCAAGGTCAGGGGTGGGGTTATGGCTACACCTTC
>TRBD1|NA|TRBJ2-1|TRBV19
CASSTRGQGLPYNEQFF
TGTGCCAGTAGTACGCGTGGACAGGGCCTACCCTACAATGAGCAGTTCTTC
>TRBD1|NA|TRBJ1-4|TRBV9
CASSVGRGVGQGREKLFF
TGTGCCAGCAGCGTAGGCCGAGGTGTCGGACAGGGTAGGGAAAAACTGTTTTTT
>TRBD2|NA|TRBJ2-3|TRBV19
CATLSQPTSGRSSDTQYF
TGTGCCACCCTGTCCCAGCCGACTAGCGGACGCTCTTCAGATACGCAGTATTTT